What follows describes a single T cell receptor beta chain. Antigen: not known. The sample originates from a study of brain T cells in children with intractable seizures. Study outcomes and limitations: Patients' HCMV serostatus was unknown; virus specificity rests on CDR3 similarity alone.

The method was immunoSEQ multiplex PCR; TCRdb's version includes in-frame clones alone and lacks a portion of them. The profile shows about 350,000 clones, 93% of them singletons. Time point meaning: blood from clinic visit 5 months post-surgery; TSC patient then seizure free. The CDR3 runs 15 residues. Germline V CDR1 and CDR2: SGHVS, FNYEAQ. V was pared by 3 bases and J by 0 bases, with 8 bases between. This clonotype originated in a boy under two years old with tuberous sclerosis and intractable seizures. This chain links TRBV7-6 with TRBJ1-4, with D uncertain. The material was peripheral blood, obtained more than 4 months after surgery. The CDR3 reads CASSFTGPTNEKLFF. DNA of the CDR3: TGTGCCAGCAGCTTCACGGGCCCAACTAATGAAAAACTGTTTTTT.